The 9 T cell receptor beta chains in this list originate from one sample, sequenced in a study of T-cell reconstitution after alpha-beta-depleted transplantation in children. Researchers prepared the TCRbeta library using unique molecular identifiers, the study reports. TCRdb passed the PCR reads through MiXCR, listing each CDR3 protein once. The sample holds about 580,000 distinct CDR3 sequences, around 23% seen once. The specimen comprised PBMCs, mostly from graft donor cells, sampled 360 days after TCRalphabeta/CD19-depleted stem cell transplant. These receptors were obtained from a boy in the first two years of life who had a stem cell transplant for acute myeloid leukemia, so the T cells may come from the graft donor.

A few counts support this clonotype. The V and J genes are TRBV10-1 and TRBJ1-1; maybe TRBD1 (5 bases). The CDR3 has 15 amino acids. In germline, CDR1 is WNHNN, CDR2 SYGVQD (reference sequence). V shed 0 bases and J shed 4 bases, with 12 bases lying between them. This CDR3 is CASSESGVGSTEAFF. CDR3 bases: TGCGCCAGCAGTGAGTCGGGGGTAGGGTCCACTGAAGCTTTCTTT.

This clonotype has just a few counts. The chain recombines TRBV6-1 with TRBJ2-3; TRBD2 is a possible D gene (5 bases). Per germline, CDR1 MNHNS and CDR2 SASEGT. V shed 1 base and J shed 5 bases, with 7 bases lying between them. The CDR3 spans 13 residues. Here the CDR3 reads CASSEERGDTQYF. CDR3 nucleotides: TGTGCCAGCAGTGAAGAACGGGGAGATACGCAGTATTTT.

There are a few counts of this clonotype. The chain links TRBV7-6 to TRBJ2-5; tentative D call: TRBD1 (5 bases). Germline CDR1 reads SGHVS; CDR2 reads FNYEAQ. The CDR3 totals 15 residues. Trimming removed 4 bases at V and 4 bases at J, with 16 bases between. In DNA form, the CDR3 reads TGTGCCAGCAGCTCCCTAGAAGACAGCGTAGAGACCCAGTACTTC. It translates to CASSSLEDSVETQYF. The whole variable domain, filled in from reference TRBV7-6 and TRBJ2-5, reads GAGVSQSPRYKVTKRGQDVALRCDPISGHVSLYWYRQALGQGPEFLTYFNYEAQQDKSGLPNDRFSAERPEGSISTLTIQRTEQRDSAMYRCASSSLEDSVETQYFGPGTRLLVL.

This chain links TRBV12-3 or TRBV12-4 with TRBJ1-5, with 8 positions matching TRBD1. CDR3 length: 14 residues. J gave up 8 bases and V 5 bases, and 8 bases lay outside the gene matches. The CDR3 sequence: CASSRTGFKEPQHF. The CDR3, as DNA: TGTGCCAGCAGTAGGACAGGGTTTAAGGAGCCCCAGCATTTT.

This clonotype was counted many times. This chain connects TRBV7-9 to TRBJ2-3; D is ambiguous. V was cut by 4 bases and J by 6 bases, with 8 bases left in between. From germline, CDR1 is SEHNR and CDR2 FQNEAQ (reference sequence). The CDR3 has 12 residues. The CDR3: CASSSRVDTQYF. For the CDR3, the DNA is TGTGCCAGCAGCTCGCGTGTGGATACGCAGTATTTT.

Ten or more counts support this clonotype. The chain links TRBV7-9 to TRBJ2-1; D may match TRBD1 or TRBD2 (6 bases each). The CDR3 sequence is 16 residues long. Germline V lookup: CDR1 SEHNR, CDR2 FQNEAQ (reference sequence). With 6 bases removed from V and 4 bases from J, the gap between germline ends came to 19 bases. CDR3 nucleotides: TGTGCCAGCAGTCTCGGTGGGGGGACAAGGTACAATGAGCAGTTCTTC. Protein: CASSLGGGTRYNEQFF.

This clonotype has only a few counts. The chain links TRBV20-1 to TRBJ2-5, with 9 nucleotides matching TRBD2. The CDR3 loop spans 15 amino acids. In germline, CDR1 is DFQATT, CDR2 SNEGSKA (reference sequence). V was pared by 4 bases and J by 1 base, with 7 bases of the junction left unmatched. The CDR3: CSATGLAWSQETQYF. The CDR3 region has the DNA TGCAGTGCTACAGGACTAGCGTGGAGCCAAGAGACCCAGTACTTC.

This clonotype occurred many times. V usage is TRBV25-1 and J usage is TRBJ1-1, with D perhaps matching TRBD1 (5 bases). The CDR3 sequence is 14 residues long. V was cut by 1 base and J by 5 bases, with 11 bases left in between. Germline lookup yields CDR1 MGHDK and CDR2 SYGVNS. The CDR3: CASSESGGGTEAFF. As DNA, the CDR3 is TGTGCCAGCAGTGAATCCGGGGGTGGGACTGAAGCTTTCTTT. The whole variable domain, filled in from reference TRBV25-1 and TRBJ1-1, reads EADIYQTPRYLVIGTGKKITLECSQTMGHDKMYWYQQDPGMELHLIHYSYGVNSTEKGDLSSESTVSRIRTEHFPLTLESARPSHTSQYLCASSESGGGTEAFFGQGTRLTVV.

This clonotype was counted a few times. This rearrangement joins TRBV20-1 to TRBJ1-5; 9 nucleotides match TRBD1. The V segment lost 6 bases and the J segment 6 bases; nucleotides outside the gene matches: 15. CDR3 size: 16 residues. Germline V gives CDR1 DFQATT, CDR2 SNEGSKA (reference sequence). CDR3 amino acids: CSAQDRGPEHGQPQHF. The CDR3 DNA sequence: TGCAGTGCGCAGGACAGGGGACCGGAACATGGTCAGCCCCAGCATTTT.